The 13 T cell receptor beta chains reported below all come from one sample, sequenced in a study of radiotherapy plus CTLA-4 blockade in lung cancer. Sequenced by immunoSEQ multiplex PCR; TCRdb stores in-frame clones only, minus some. The sample lists some 23,000 clones; about 73% were seen once. Sequencing was performed on peripheral blood, taken from a patient treated with radiotherapy plus ipilimumab. Receptors were obtained from a human donor with non-small cell lung cancer who had stable disease on radiotherapy plus ipilimumab.

The chain links TRBV6-4 to TRBJ2-1; tentatively, D is TRBD1 (6 bases). The germline gives CDR1 MRHNA, CDR2 SNTAGT. Deletions cut 6 bases from V and 9 bases from J, with 12 bases between. The CDR3 totals 12 residues. The CDR3 sequence is CASSEQGGEQFF. CDR3 sequence (DNA): TGTGCCAGCAGCGAACAGGGTGGTGAGCAGTTCTTC.

This clone was detected only a few times. This rearrangement joins TRBV19 to TRBJ2-6; D is unclear. V was shortened by 8 bases and J by 0 bases, with 5 bases between the two germline ends. Germline V CDR1 and CDR2: LNHDA, SQIVND (reference sequence). The CDR3 has 13 amino acids. The CDR3 DNA reads as TGTGCCAGTGCAGCCTCTGGGGCCAACGTCCTGACTTTC. Translated: CASAASGANVLTF. Variable domain in full (rest from reference TRBV19 and TRBJ2-6): DGGITQSPKYLFRKEGQNVTLSCEQNLNHDAMYWYRQDPGQGLRLIYYSQIVNDFQKGDIAEGYSVSREKKESFPLTVTSAQKNPTAFYLCASAASGANVLTFGAGSRLTVL.

This clone was detected a few times. The rearrangement joins TRBV9 to TRBJ2-5, with no clear D. Trimming took 5 bases from V and 3 from J, leaving 20 bases between them. Germline values: CDR1 SGDLS, CDR2 YYNGEE. This CDR3 has 16 amino acids. In nucleotides, the CDR3 is TGTGCCAGCAGTCTAGGGATAGCCCCTGGCGAAGAGACCCAGTACTTC. It is translated as CASSLGIAPGEETQYF. Supplemented by reference TRBV9 and TRBJ2-5, the full variable domain reads DSGVTQTPKHLITATGQRVTLRCSPRSGDLSVYWYQQSLDQGLQFLIQYYNGEERAKGNILERFSAQQFPDLHSELNLSSLELGDSALYFCASSLGIAPGEETQYFGPGTRLLVL.

V gene TRBV18 combines with J gene TRBJ1-4; D is unclear. There are 17 residues in the CDR3. V lost 2 bases and J lost 10, with 23 bases in between. Germline loops: CDR1 KGHSH, CDR2 LQKENI. DNA for the CDR3: TGTGCCAGCTCACCAGATAGCATGCCCCGACAAGCAGGAAAACTGTTTTTT. Translating it yields CASSPDSMPRQAGKLFF.

V and J are TRBV27 and TRBJ2-5; D remains ambiguous. The CDR3 runs 13 residues. Per germline, CDR1 MNHEY and CDR2 SMNVEV (reference sequence). V shed 5 bases and J shed 4 bases, with 11 bases lying between them. This CDR3 reads CASSPPFRETQYF. The CDR3 DNA reads TGTGCCAGCAGTCCTCCTTTCCGAGAGACCCAGTACTTC.

A remark on this clone: Germline and junction disagree at one end, which may indicate a read error. The chain is built from TRBV5-1 and TRBJ1-5, with 9 bases matching TRBD1. Germline-derived CDR1 and CDR2 are SGHRS and YFSETQ. This CDR3 is 15 amino acids long. CDR3 amino acids: CASRLGTGSNQPQHF. The CDR3 DNA reads TGCGCCAGCAGATTGGGGACAGGGAGCAATCAGCCCCAGCATTTT.

The chain combines TRBV7-3 with TRBJ2-7; 11 nucleotides align to TRBD2. Unmatched junction bases numbered 11, after V lost 6 bases and J lost 7 bases. The CDR3 sequence is 15 residues long. Germline values: CDR1 SGHTA, CDR2 FQGTGA. CDR3: CASSPRLAGMLEQYF. CDR3 DNA: TGTGCCAGCAGTCCGAGACTAGCGGGAATGCTTGAGCAGTACTTC.

The DNA of the CDR3 is TGTGCCAGCAGTTTGGGGAACTCTAAAGCTTTCTTT. Translation gives CASSLGNSKAFF. The J gene is TRBJ1-1, the V gene TRBV6-5, with D unresolved. The CDR3 contains 12 residues. CDR1 is MNHEY, CDR2 SVGAGI, per germline. With 4 bases removed from V and 9 bases from J, the gap between germline ends came to 12 bases.

The rearrangement joins TRBV7-8 to TRBJ1-1; tentative D call: TRBD1 (5 bases). Looked up from germline, CDR1 is SGHVS and CDR2 is FQNEAQ. Deletions cut 3 bases from V and 10 bases from J, with 12 bases between. This CDR3 is 12 amino acids long. The CDR3 sequence is CASSLSGLGAFF. Written as DNA, the CDR3 is TGTGCCAGCAGCTTGTCAGGGTTAGGAGCTTTCTTT.

The gene calls are TRBV6-1 and TRBJ2-1; no definite D call. CDR3 length equals 14 residues. Germline values: CDR1 MNHNS, CDR2 SASEGT. Trimming removed 2 bases at V and 5 bases at J, with 10 bases between. CDR3 sequence: CASSEHPLDNEQFF. Here the CDR3 DNA reads TGTGCCAGCAGTGAACATCCCTTGGACAATGAGCAGTTCTTC.

This clone appeared a single time. The chain uses TRBV11-2 and TRBJ1-3; D may be TRBD1 (6 bases). The CDR3 spans 16 residues. V dropped 5 bases and J dropped 0 bases, with 14 bases sitting between them. Germline V gene lookup returns CDR1 SGHAT and CDR2 FQNNGV. The CDR3 sequence: CASSLRGPISGNTIYF. For the CDR3, the DNA is TGTGCCAGCAGCCTCAGGGGCCCCATCTCTGGAAACACCATATATTTT.

CDR3 sequence: CASSPTDEQYF. The DNA of the CDR3 is TGTGCCAGCAGTCCAACGGACGAGCAGTACTTC. The V call is TRBV2, the J call TRBJ2-7, with D unclear. Looked up from germline, CDR1 is SNHLY and CDR2 is FYNNEI. This CDR3 region has 11 residues. Trimming shortened V by 5 bases and J by 5 bases, and 7 bases separated the two germline ends. Supplemented by reference TRBV2 and TRBJ2-7, the full variable domain reads EPEVTQTPSHQVTQMGQEVILRCVPISNHLYFYWYRQILGQKVEFLVSFYNNEISEKSEIFDDQFSVERPDGSNFTLKIRSTKLEDSAMYFCASSPTDEQYFGPGTRLTVT.

V and J are TRBV9 and TRBJ2-3; no clear D. Germline V gene sequence: CDR1 SGDLS, CDR2 YYNGEE. The CDR3 has 14 amino acids. V was shortened by 0 bases and J by 0 bases, with 5 bases between the two germline ends. The CDR3 here is CASSVVPSTDTQYF. The CDR3 DNA reads TGTGCCAGCAGCGTAGTTCCTAGCACAGATACGCAGTATTTT.